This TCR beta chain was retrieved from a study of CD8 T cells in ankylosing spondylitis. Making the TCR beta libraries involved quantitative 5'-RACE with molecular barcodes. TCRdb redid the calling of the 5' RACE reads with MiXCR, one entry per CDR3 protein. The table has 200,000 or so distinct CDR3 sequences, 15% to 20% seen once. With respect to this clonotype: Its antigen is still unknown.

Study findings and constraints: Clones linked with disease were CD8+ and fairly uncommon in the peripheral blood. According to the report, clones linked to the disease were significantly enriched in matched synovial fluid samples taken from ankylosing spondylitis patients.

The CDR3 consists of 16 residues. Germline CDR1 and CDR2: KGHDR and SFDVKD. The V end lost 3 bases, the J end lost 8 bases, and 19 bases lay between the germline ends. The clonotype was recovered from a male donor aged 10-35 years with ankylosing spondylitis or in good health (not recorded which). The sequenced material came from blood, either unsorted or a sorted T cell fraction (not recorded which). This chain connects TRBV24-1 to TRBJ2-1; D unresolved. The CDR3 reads CATSDPFGRIRDEQFF. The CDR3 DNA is TGTGCCACCAGTGATCCCTTCGGACGAATTCGAGATGAGCAGTTCTTC.